A single sample is the source of the 21 T cell receptor beta chains below, sequenced in a study of shared clonotypes between healthy human individuals. Sequenced by immunoSEQ multiplex PCR; TCRdb stores in-frame clones only, minus some. The data contain approximately 470,000 clones, 65% to 85% of them singletons. The sequencing sample was made of PBMCs. Receptor source: a woman aged 40 to 50 in good health. Some clones in this sample may be carry-over from other donors' samples.

CDR3 DNA sequence: TGTGCCAGCAGCTTCGGGACAAGTTCCAATCAGCCCCAGCATTTT. Its translation: CASSFGTSSNQPQHF. This chain connects TRBV11-2 to TRBJ1-5; perhaps TRBD1 as D (6 bases). V lost 3 bases, J lost 3 bases, and 12 bases lay in between. CDR1 and CDR2 from the germline V gene are SGHAT and FQNNGV. This CDR3 is built from 15 residues.

This clone was seen more than once but under ten times. One base separates it from a far larger clone, so it is likely a read error. Other DNA sequences of this sample code for an identical CDR3. V and J are TRBV30 and TRBJ2-7, with D perhaps assigned TRBD1 or TRBD2 (8 bases each). This CDR3 has 15 residues. Germline CDR1 and CDR2: GTSNPN and SVGIG (reference sequence). The CDR3 loop is CAWSRGQGLVEEQYF. The CDR3 region has the DNA TGCGCCTGGAGTCGAGGACAGGGACTAGTAGAGGAGCAGTACTTC. The variable domain in full, completed from reference TRBV30 and TRBJ2-7, reads SQTIHQWPATLVQPVGSPLSLECTVEGTSNPNLYWYRQAAGRGLQLLFYSVGIGQISSEVPQNLSASRPQDRQFILSSKKLLLSDSGFYLCAWSRGQGLVEEQYFGPGTRLTVT.

The gene calls are TRBV15 and TRBJ2-1, with D maybe TRBD2 (5 bases). Germline V CDR1 and CDR2: LNHNV, YYDKDF (reference sequence). The CDR3 is 15 residues long. V lost 0 bases and J 4 bases, leaving 10 bases between the germline ends. CDR3 nucleotides: TGTGCCACCAGCAGAGATCGCCCGGGGTACAATGAGCAGTTCTTC. Amino acids: CATSRDRPGYNEQFF.

This chain connects TRBV5-5 to TRBJ1-4; maybe TRBD1 (5 bases). Trimming removed 4 bases at V and 11 bases at J, with 21 bases between. Germline V lookup: CDR1 SGHKS, CDR2 YYEKEE (reference sequence). This CDR3 contains 15 residues. The CDR3 reads CASSRQGRGVEKLFF. CDR3 nucleotides: TGTGCCAGCAGCCGTCAAGGACGGGGGGTAGAGAAACTGTTTTTT.

CDR3 loop: CASNSRGPSTDTQYF. The CDR3 DNA follows: TGCGCCAGCAATAGTAGGGGGCCTAGCACAGATACGCAGTATTTT. V and J are TRBV5-1 and TRBJ2-3; 7 bases agree with TRBD1. Unmatched junction bases numbered 7, after V lost 6 bases and J lost 0 bases. This CDR3 has 15 amino acids. Germline V lookup: CDR1 SGHRS, CDR2 YFSETQ. Using reference TRBV5-1 and TRBJ2-3 for the parts outside the CDR3, the full variable domain is KAGVTQTPRYLIKTRGQQVTLSCSPISGHRSVSWYQQTPGQGLQFLFEYFSETQRNKGNFPGRFSGRQFSNSRSEMNVSTLELGDSALYLCASNSRGPSTDTQYFGPGTRLTVL.

The chain joins TRBV5-1 to TRBJ1-2; a possible D gene is TRBD1 (6 bases). The V end lost 2 bases, the J end lost 7 bases, and 15 bases lay between the germline ends. The CDR3 extends over 14 amino acids. Germline CDR1 and CDR2: SGHRS and YFSETQ. CDR3 in DNA: TGCGCCAGCAGCTTACTTCAGGGGTCGCTTGGCTACACCTTC. It translates to CASSLLQGSLGYTF.

With respect to this clone: A far more abundant clone sits one base away, making this likely a read error. The J gene is TRBJ2-7, the V gene TRBV5-1; TRBD1 is a possible D gene (6 bases). CDR1 SGHRS and CDR2 YFSETQ come from the germline V gene. The CDR3 is made up of 14 amino acids. CDR3 residues: CASSRQTGAYEQHF. CDR3 coding DNA: TGCGCCAGCAGCCGACAGACAGGCGCCTACGAGCAGCACTTC.

J is TRBJ2-5 and V is TRBV7-9, with 12 nucleotides matching TRBD1. CDR1 SEHNR and CDR2 FQNEAQ come from the germline V gene (reference sequence). The CDR3 length is 17 residues. With V trimmed by 1 base and J by 5 bases, 8 bases remained unmatched. CDR3 amino acids: CASSLGPGQGAGETQYF. CDR3 in DNA: TGTGCCAGCAGCTTAGGTCCGGGACAGGGGGCCGGTGAGACCCAGTACTTC.

This clone was counted many times. V usage is TRBV18 and J usage is TRBJ2-7, with TRBD2 matching over 13 bases. CDR1 KGHSH and CDR2 LQKENI come from the germline V gene. The CDR3 totals 15 residues. With V trimmed by 3 bases and J by 5 bases, 4 bases remained unmatched. The CDR3 spells CASSPPTSGRNEQYF. The CDR3 coding sequence is TGTGCCAGCTCACCTCCGACTAGCGGGAGGAACGAGCAGTACTTC. The variable domain in full, with the rest retrieved from reference TRBV18 and TRBJ2-7, is NAGVMQNPRHLVRRRGQEARLRCSPMKGHSHVYWYRQLPEEGLKFMVYLQKENIIDESGMPKERFSAEFPKEGPSILRIQQVVRGDSAAYFCASSPPTSGRNEQYFGPGTRLTVT.

At least ten counts were recorded for this clone. The CDR3 loop is CASSDEGEGTGELFF. The CDR3 DNA sequence: TGTGCCAGCAGTGACGAGGGAGAGGGCACCGGGGAGCTGTTTTTT. The genes are TRBV6-4 and TRBJ2-2, with a possible D match to TRBD2 (5 bases). Trimming left V 2 bases short and J 4 bases short, with 11 bases between. The CDR3 is made up of 15 amino acids. From germline, CDR1 is MRHNA and CDR2 SNTAGT.

This clone was observed a single time. One base separates it from a far larger clone, so it is likely a read error. Other DNA sequences from this sample encode an identical CDR3 as well. Written as DNA, the CDR3 is TGTGCCAGCAGCTTGGGGCTAGCGGGAATCTACGAACAGTACTTC. Translated: CASSLGLAGIYEQYF. The rearrangement links TRBV5-8 to TRBJ2-7; TRBD2 matches at 9 bases. In germline, CDR1 is SGHTS, CDR2 YDEGEE. This CDR3 is 15 amino acids long.

CDR3 sequence reads: CASSQDKLAVFNEQFF. CDR3 nucleotides: TGTGCCAGCAGCCAAGATAAGCTAGCGGTTTTCAATGAGCAGTTCTTC. This chain uses TRBV4-2 with TRBJ2-1; 7 positions agree with TRBD2. The CDR3 contains 16 residues. V trimming: 0 bases; J trimming: 6 bases; junction bases outside the gene matches: 8. Germline lookup yields CDR1 LGHNA and CDR2 YNFKEQ.

A word on this clone: Other nucleotide sequences from this sample produce the same CDR3. The chain couples TRBV11-2 to TRBJ2-5; D ambiguous. V shed 0 bases and J shed 5 bases, with 4 bases lying between them. Germline CDR1 reads SGHAT; CDR2 reads FQNNGV. This CDR3 comprises 12 residues. CDR3 in amino acids: CASSLDRETQYF. Written as DNA, the CDR3 is TGTGCCAGCAGCTTAGATCGGGAGACCCAGTACTTC.

The chain recombines TRBV4-3 with TRBJ2-3; D is ambiguous. The germline V and J ends were trimmed by 0 bases and 4 bases, with 14 bases remaining between them. Germline V gene sequence: CDR1 LGHNA, CDR2 YSLEER. The CDR3 contains 16 residues. The CDR3, as DNA: TGCGCCAGCAGCCAAGATCTAGGACGGGTGGCAGATACGCAGTATTTT. Protein sequence: CASSQDLGRVADTQYF.

The chain employs TRBV27 and TRBJ2-5, with TRBD2 identical over 8 bases. The CDR3 has 14 residues. Germline CDR1 MNHEY, CDR2 SMNVEV (reference sequence). V lost 4 bases and J lost 1; bases outside the gene matches: 2. The CDR3 loop reads CASSSSGLQETQYF. The CDR3 DNA is TGTGCCAGCAGTTCTAGCGGGCTCCAAGAGACCCAGTACTTC.

The V call is TRBV5-5, the J call TRBJ1-2, with unresolved D. V lost 1 base and J 8 bases, leaving 12 bases between the germline ends. The CDR3 totals 13 residues. Germline-derived CDR1 and CDR2 are SGHKS and YYEKEE (reference sequence). The CDR3: CASSLSSAGGYTF. The CDR3 DNA follows: TGTGCCAGCAGCTTGTCGTCAGCGGGCGGCTACACCTTC.

In its sample, this clone was seen a few times. Other DNA sequences in the same sample also yield this CDR3. This chain joins TRBV28 and TRBJ1-2; no firm D call. The germline V gene encodes CDR1 MDHEN and CDR2 SYDVKM. Trimming cost V 4 bases and J 1 base, with 4 bases left between them. The CDR3 spans 12 residues. CDR3 nucleotides: TGTGCCAGCAGTTGGGGTAACTATGGCTACACCTTC. This codes for CASSWGNYGYTF.

In its sample, this clone was seen a few times. This chain connects TRBV18 to TRBJ1-1; TRBD1 matches 9 bases. Trimming removed 4 bases from V and 1 base from J; junction bases left unmatched: 10. The CDR3 consists of 17 residues. Germline CDR1 and CDR2: KGHSH and LQKENI. CDR3 sequence: CASSLRTGAGENTEAFF. CDR3 nucleotides: TGTGCCAGCTCACTCCGGACAGGGGCCGGTGAGAACACTGAAGCTTTCTTT.

Worth noting for this clone: A far larger clone lies a single base away; this is likely a read error. This rearrangement joins TRBV2 to TRBJ1-5, with D possibly being TRBD1 (6 bases). The J call may be in error: the DNA end matches TRBJ2-3 better. The CDR3 totals 15 residues. Germline values: CDR1 SNHLY, CDR2 FYNNEI. This CDR3 reads CASSGMGADNQPQYF. The CDR3 DNA reads as TGTGCCAGCAGTGGCATGGGGGCTGACAATCAGCCCCAGTATTTT.

This rearrangement joins TRBV11-2 to TRBJ2-7, with TRBD2 matching over 9 bases. Trimming took 1 base from V and 0 from J; bases not matched to a gene: 4. The CDR3 is 16 residues long. CDR1 is SGHAT and CDR2 is FQNNGV in the germline V gene. The CDR3: CASSLGMGLASYEQYF. The CDR3 DNA follows: TGTGCCAGCAGCTTAGGTATGGGACTAGCCTCCTACGAGCAGTACTTC.

The V gene is TRBV6-5, the J gene TRBJ2-3, with D perhaps being TRBD1 or TRBD2 (6 bases each). Trimming removed 8 bases at V and 5 bases at J, with 14 bases between. Germline values: CDR1 MNHEY, CDR2 SVGAGI. The CDR3 contains 13 residues. The CDR3 bases are TGTGCCAGCGGGGGGCGAGGGGGAGATACGCAGTATTTT. Translated: CASGGRGGDTQYF.